A selection of T cell receptor beta chains follows, all from one sample in a study of blood T cell repertoires in COVID-19. Clones were sequenced by immunoSEQ multiplex PCR, and TCRdb holds only the in-frame ones, with some missing. The sample comprises about 300,000 clones, around 84% of which are singletons, and roughly 10% rests with the top ten. The sequenced sample was PBMCs or T cells enriched from blood (not recorded which). Receptors originate from a woman younger than 35 who had recovered from COVID-19. Both conserved end residues are part of each CDR3. D genes are given only for firm matches. For some rows the clone size is stated as once, few or many, or as a class when expanded; others skip it.

d_call clone_size j_call v_call cdr3_length cdr3_aa cdr3_nt
NA NA TRBJ2-5 TRBV10-3 13 CAIGSGSGETQYF TGTGCCATCGGCTCAGGGTCAGGCGAGACCCAGTACTTC
NA NA TRBJ1-1 TRBV28 13 CASMEGQGTEAFF TGTGCCAGCATGGAGGGGCAGGGCACTGAAGCTTTCTTT
NA NA TRBJ1-1 TRBV27 17 CASSLFAPIGGHTEAFF TGTGCCAGCAGTTTATTCGCCCCAATTGGAGGACACACTGAAGCTTTCTTT
TRBD1 NA TRBJ2-1 TRBV9 12 CASSGDRGEQFF TGTGCCAGCAGCGGGGACAGGGGCGAGCAGTTCTTC
TRBD2 NA TRBJ2-1 TRBV7-3 15 CASRPSGTSYNEQFF TGTGCCAGCAGACCGAGCGGGACCTCCTACAATGAGCAGTTCTTC
TRBD1 NA TRBJ2-5 TRBV5-1 14 CASRGTGGFETQYF TGCGCCAGCAGGGGGACAGGGGGTTTTGAGACCCAGTACTTC
TRBD1 NA TRBJ1-1 TRBV28 13 CASSPGGGTEAFF TGTGCCAGCTCCCCAGGGGGAGGTACTGAAGCTTTCTTT
NA NA TRBJ1-2 TRBV5-1 16 CASSLSYSGTRYGYTF TGCGCCAGCAGCTTATCTTATTCCGGGACACGATATGGCTACACCTTC
NA once TRBJ1-5 TRBV4-1 15 CASSQAQVSNQPQHF TGCGCCAGCAGCCAGGCGCAGGTTTCTAATCAGCCCCAGCATTTT
TRBD2 NA TRBJ2-1 TRBV6-5 15 CASSYGLAGGYEQFF TGTGCCAGCAGTTACGGGTTAGCGGGGGGCTATGAGCAGTTCTTC
NA NA TRBJ1-6 TRBV5-1 17 CASSLGEGSSYNSPLHF TGCGCCAGCAGCTTGGGAGAAGGGAGCTCCTATAATTCACCCCTCCACTTT
NA NA TRBJ1-4 TRBV30 12 CAWSGEIEKLFF TGTGCCTGGAGTGGGGAGATAGAAAAACTGTTTTTT
TRBD2 NA TRBJ2-1 TRBV2 15 CASRVTSVLMNEQFF TGTGCCAGCAGGGTGACTAGCGTCTTAATGAATGAGCAGTTCTTC
NA NA TRBJ2-5 TRBV18 16 CASSPSLQEYQETQYF TGTGCCAGCTCACCATCTCTCCAGGAATACCAAGAGACCCAGTACTTC
TRBD2 NA TRBJ2-5 TRBV11-2 16 CASSSGTSGGQETQYF TGTGCCAGCAGCTCTGGGACTAGCGGGGGGCAAGAGACCCAGTACTTC
TRBD2 NA TRBJ2-3 TRBV3-1/TRBV3-2 14 CASSPSGGGGTQYF TGTGCCAGCAGCCCCAGCGGGGGGGGAGGTACGCAGTATTTT
TRBD1 NA TRBJ1-2 TRBV9 16 CASPGQGKWWNYGYTF TGTGCCAGCCCGGGACAGGGTAAATGGTGGAACTATGGCTACACCTTC